The following is a TCR beta chain sequence with its context. Its antigen is still unknown. This same CDR3 is encoded by further DNA sequences in the sample. The data were obtained in a study of T cell repertoires in ileal Crohn's disease. Whole-study context: Median disease duration was 7.9 years; about 37% smoked at surgery. About half received postoperative treatment, some ten with thiopurines and about 20 anti-TNF.

Each sample's TCRB immunosequencing used about 470 nanograms of biopsy DNA. The data were produced by immunoSEQ multiplex PCR, yet TCRdb's version contains in-frame clones alone and is incomplete. The sample yields 5,500 to 8,500 clones, 70% to 85% seen once. Germline loops: CDR1 SGHDT, CDR2 YYEEEE. The CDR3 runs 13 residues. Trimming took 0 bases from V and 4 from J, leaving 5 bases between them. Study observations and caveats: High-frequency clones were more common in sorted CD8 than CD4 cells.

The source is an adult with Crohn's disease. The V and J genes are TRBV5-6 and TRBJ1-5; no firm D call. Sample: ileal tissue. The CDR3 loop is CASSLAGNQPQHF. DNA for the CDR3: TGTGCCAGCAGCTTGGCGGGGAATCAGCCCCAGCATTTT.